This T cell receptor (beta chain) was obtained from a study of T-cell reconstitution after alpha-beta-depleted transplantation in children. Unique molecular identifiers featured in how the TCRbeta library was prepared. TCRdb analysed the PCR reads with MiXCR anew, one entry per CDR3 protein. The sample has over 400,000 distinct CDR3 sequences; about 40% are singletons. Between the trimmed V and J ends, which lost 0 bases and 2 bases, there was a span of 5 bases. This CDR3 is built from 13 residues. The germline V gene has CDR1 MNHEY and CDR2 SVGEGT. This clonotype was recorded at least ten times. Antigen: not known. Study-level findings and limits: Some patients' high day-60 TCRbeta diversity was attributed to recipient cells surviving conditioning. Counts and diversity of T cells one year after transplant came mostly from newly produced T cells. Several hundred expanded graft clones reportedly were the source of alpha-beta T cells about two months after transplant.

The rearrangement uses TRBV6-2 or TRBV6-3 and TRBJ2-7; D unclear. The origin of this receptor is a girl aged 2-15 years with aplastic anemia, due to receive a stem cell transplant. Sequenced here: PBMCs, sampled before TCRalphabeta/CD19-depleted stem cell transplant. The CDR3 DNA sequence: TGTGCCAGCAGTTACTCCCAGACCTACGAGCAGTACTTC. Its protein is CASSYSQTYEQYF.